Below, 19 T cell receptor beta chains from the same sample are listed, as sequenced in a study of shared clonotypes between healthy human individuals. Only in-frame clones appear in the TCRdb table, and some are missing; sequencing was by immunoSEQ multiplex PCR. The sample comprises fewer than 1.8 million clones, 98% of which are singletons, and under 0.45% rests with the top ten. The sequenced material came from naive CD4+ T cells sorted from blood. Noted subset: CD45RA+ positively selected. Receptors were obtained from a man aged 25-40 years in good health.

Comment on this clone: Other DNA sequences in the sample encode the same CDR3. The genes are TRBV28 and TRBJ1-1; D is uncertain. The CDR3 length is 12 residues. V shed 3 bases and J shed 3 bases, with 5 bases lying between them. CDR1 and CDR2 (germline): MDHEN, SYDVKM. This CDR3 is CASSFRYTEAFF. CDR3 coding DNA: TGTGCCAGCAGTTTCCGATACACTGAAGCTTTCTTT.

This clone was recorded only once. This chain connects TRBV7-8 to TRBJ2-5; the match to TRBD2 covers 9 bases. Per germline, CDR1 SGHVS and CDR2 FQNEAQ. The ends lost 4 bases at V and 3 bases at J; junction bases unmatched: 9. The CDR3 is 16 residues long. The CDR3 nucleotides read TGTGCCAGCAGCTCCTTTAGCGGGAGAATTAAAGAGACCCAGTACTTC. Its protein product is CASSSFSGRIKETQYF.

A single count supports this clone. The J gene is TRBJ2-5, the V gene TRBV7-9; a weak D match, TRBD2 (5 bases). The V gene's germline CDR1 is SEHNR and CDR2 FQNEAQ (reference sequence). Trimming pared 0 bases from V and 5 bases from J, leaving 16 bases between. CDR3 size: 16 residues. In DNA form, the CDR3 reads TGTGCCAGCAGCTTAGCGCTAAGCTCGGGATCGGAGACCCAGTACTTC. Translation: CASSLALSSGSETQYF. The full variable domain, in which reference TRBV7-9 and TRBJ2-5 provide the parts outside the CDR3, is DTGVSQNPRHKITKRGQNVTFRCDPISEHNRLYWYRQTLGQGPEFLTYFQNEAQLEKSRLLSDRFSAERPKGSFSTLEIQRTEQGDSAMYLCASSLALSSGSETQYFGPGTRLLVL.

V is TRBV2 and J is TRBJ2-3, with D perhaps being TRBD1 or TRBD2 (6 bases each). CDR3 length: 14 amino acids. With 7 bases removed from V and 6 bases from J, the gap between germline ends came to 17 bases. CDR1 SNHLY and CDR2 FYNNEI come from the germline V gene. CDR3 nucleotides: TGTGCCAGCAACGAAAGGGGGAGGTGGGATACGCAGTATTTT. Translating gives CASNERGRWDTQYF. Combining the CDR3 with reference TRBV2 and TRBJ2-3 gives the whole variable domain EPEVTQTPSHQVTQMGQEVILRCVPISNHLYFYWYRQILGQKVEFLVSFYNNEISEKSEIFDDQFSVERPDGSNFTLKIRSTKLEDSAMYFCASNERGRWDTQYFGPGTRLTVL.

This chain connects TRBV14 to TRBJ2-3, with TRBD2 identical over 14 bases. With V trimmed by 1 base and J by 2 bases, 5 bases remained unmatched. Germline loops: CDR1 SGHDN, CDR2 FVKESK. The CDR3 sequence is 18 residues long. CDR3 amino acids: CASSQGRLAGGFTDTQYF. CDR3 sequence (DNA): TGTGCCAGCAGCCAAGGGCGACTAGCGGGAGGGTTCACAGATACGCAGTATTTT.

The chain couples TRBV7-9 to TRBJ2-3; 8 bases agree with TRBD1. Germline CDR1 SEHNR, CDR2 FQNEAQ (reference sequence). V lost 4 bases to trimming and J lost 4 bases; unmatched junction nucleotides: 4. This CDR3 spans 14 amino acids. This CDR3 reads CASSSGGVPDTQYF. The DNA for the CDR3 is TGTGCCAGCAGCTCAGGGGGCGTTCCAGATACGCAGTATTTT.

The chain combines TRBV15 with TRBJ2-7; TRBD2 is a possible D gene (8 bases). Trimming pared 6 bases from V and 2 bases from J, leaving 26 bases between. Germline CDR1 and CDR2: LNHNV and YYDKDF (reference sequence). CDR3 length: 18 amino acids. The CDR3, as DNA: TGTGCCACCAGGCCCGGGACAGCTCTAGCGGGTAGAACCTACGAGCAGTACTTC. It specifies CATRPGTALAGRTYEQYF.

The gene calls are TRBV5-1 and TRBJ2-5; D may correspond to TRBD1 or TRBD2 (5 bases each). The germline V and J ends were trimmed by 4 bases and 3 bases, with 16 bases remaining between them. CDR1 and CDR2 from the germline V gene are SGHRS and YFSETQ. This CDR3 region has 15 residues. Here the CDR3 reads CASSPGTVLEETQYF. The CDR3 DNA is TGCGCCAGCAGCCCGGGGACGGTACTTGAAGAGACCCAGTACTTC.

The rearrangement joins TRBV19 to TRBJ2-5; TRBD1 aligns across 12 bases. The CDR3 length is 15 residues. The trim removed 3 bases at V and 5 bases at J, leaving 4 bases unmatched. Germline V CDR1 and CDR2: LNHDA, SQIVND (reference sequence). The CDR3 nucleotides read TGTGCCAGTAGTATGGGGACAGGGGGCAGGGAGACCCAGTACTTC. As protein: CASSMGTGGRETQYF.

Turning to this clone: The sample holds other DNA sequences that translate to the same CDR3. J is TRBJ1-1 and V is TRBV9; the D is unclear. This CDR3 is 14 amino acids long. The V end lost 0 bases, the J end lost 1 base, and 7 bases lay between the germline ends. CDR1 is SGDLS and CDR2 is YYNGEE in the germline V gene. This CDR3 reads CASSVVTENTEAFF. The CDR3 DNA sequence: TGTGCCAGCAGCGTAGTTACAGAGAACACTGAAGCTTTCTTT.

CDR3 sequence reads: CASSLWGRDNPDTQYF. DNA for the CDR3: TGTGCCAGCAGTTTATGGGGCCGGGACAATCCGGATACGCAGTATTTT. The chain uses TRBV27 and TRBJ2-3, with TRBD1 as a possible D gene (6 bases). Trimming removed 1 base at V and 6 bases at J, with 17 bases between. The CDR3 totals 16 residues. CDR1 and CDR2 (germline): MNHEY, SMNVEV (reference sequence).

The chain uses TRBV27 and TRBJ1-1, with 8 positions matching TRBD1. J was trimmed by 3 bases and V by 2 bases; bases with no gene match: 5. This CDR3 spans 15 amino acids. Germline-derived CDR1 and CDR2 are MNHEY and SMNVEV (reference sequence). The CDR3 loop reads CASSLEAGGYTEAFF. The DNA of the CDR3 is TGTGCCAGCAGTTTAGAGGCAGGGGGCTACACTGAAGCTTTCTTT.

About this clone: This same CDR3 is encoded by further DNA sequences in the sample. V and J are TRBV7-9 and TRBJ2-7; D is tentatively TRBD1 or TRBD2 (5 bases each). Trimming left V 1 base short and J 0 bases short, with 10 bases between. CDR1 is SEHNR, CDR2 FQNEAQ, per germline (reference sequence). The CDR3 is 15 amino acids. CDR3 region: CASSLGRQGSYEQYF. The CDR3 nucleotides read TGTGCCAGCAGCTTAGGGAGGCAGGGCTCCTACGAGCAGTACTTC.

V and J are TRBV7-2 and TRBJ2-2; D not certain. Germline V gene sequence: CDR1 SGHTA, CDR2 FQGNSA. V lost 1 base and J lost 6, with 3 bases in between. The CDR3 consists of 12 residues. As DNA, the CDR3 is TGTGCCAGCAGCTTAGGGGCCGGGGAGCTGTTTTTT. It yields the protein CASSLGAGELFF.

The chain carries TRBV7-9 and TRBJ2-1; 7 bases fit TRBD2. Trimming took 5 bases from V and 3 from J; bases not matched to a gene: 7. The CDR3 has 15 amino acids. Germline CDR1 and CDR2: SEHNR and FQNEAQ (reference sequence). This chain's CDR3 is CASSPPASGYNEQFF. The CDR3 nucleotides read TGTGCCAGCAGCCCCCCGGCTAGCGGCTACAATGAGCAGTTCTTC.

This chain connects TRBV2 to TRBJ2-2; TRBD2 is a possible D gene (8 bases). There are 15 residues in the CDR3. Deletions cut 7 bases from V and 5 bases from J, with 17 bases between. Germline V CDR1 and CDR2: SNHLY, FYNNEI. DNA for the CDR3: TGTGCCAGCAAGGGGGCGGGAGGAAAAACCGGGGAGCTGTTTTTT. Translating gives CASKGAGGKTGELFF.

The chain carries TRBV5-1 and TRBJ2-1; 13 bases agree with TRBD2. The CDR3 consists of 15 residues. After removal of 3 bases from V and 5 bases from J, the junction contained 2 bases not matched to a gene. Looked up from germline, CDR1 is SGHRS and CDR2 is YFSETQ. CDR3 coding DNA: TGCGCCAGCAGCTGGACTAGCGGGGGACACAATGAGCAGTTCTTC. Translating gives CASSWTSGGHNEQFF.

V usage is TRBV7-9 and J usage is TRBJ2-6; D possibly corresponds to TRBD2 (5 bases). Germline CDR1 is SEHNR and CDR2 is FQNEAQ (reference sequence). Trimming took off 2 bases at V and 3 bases at J, with 11 bases between the two ends. CDR3 length equals 16 residues. The CDR3 protein is CASSLRGQFGANVLTF. The CDR3 bases are TGTGCCAGCAGCTTAAGAGGGCAATTTGGGGCCAACGTCCTGACTTTC.

The chain joins TRBV9 to TRBJ2-2; D is uncertain. The CDR3 has 14 amino acids. V dropped 4 bases and J dropped 5 bases, with 12 bases sitting between them. Germline CDR1 is SGDLS and CDR2 is YYNGEE. This chain's CDR3 is CASSSRPWTGELFF. The CDR3 DNA sequence: TGTGCCAGCAGCTCCCGGCCGTGGACCGGGGAGCTGTTTTTT.